The 32 T cell receptor beta chains given below trace back to one sample, sequenced in a study of identical twins. TCRdb redid the calling of the 5' RACE reads with MiXCR, one entry per CDR3 protein. This repertoire shows approximately 890,000 distinct CDR3 sequences, over 9% found once; its top ten account for around 1.6%. Separately, the same data were catalogued under a study of yellow fever vaccine responses in identical twins.

Sequenced: PBMCs. The receptors originated from a woman younger than 30 in good health.

This sequence joins TRBV28 and TRBJ1-1, with 7 bases matching TRBD1. The CDR3 totals 17 residues. After removal of 6 bases from V and 1 base from J, the junction contained 14 bases not matched to a gene. From germline, CDR1 is MDHEN and CDR2 SYDVKM. The CDR3 bases are TGTGCCAGCAGACTTCCCGGGACAGTCCAGGGGAACACTGAAGCTTTCTTT. This translates into CASRLPGTVQGNTEAFF.

A few counts support this clonotype. The V call is TRBV7-6, the J call TRBJ2-7; 10 bases map to TRBD2. The V gene's germline CDR1 is SGHVS and CDR2 FNYEAQ. Germline trimming cut 2 bases from V and 5 bases from J; bases unmatched to any gene: 6. The CDR3 is made up of 15 amino acids. The CDR3, as DNA: TGTGCCAGCAGCTTACTAGCGGGAGTTGGCGACGAGCAGTACTTC. It encodes CASSLLAGVGDEQYF.

This clonotype was observed a handful of times. V and J are TRBV15 and TRBJ2-2, with 10 bases fitting TRBD2. The CDR3 consists of 17 residues. Unmatched junction bases numbered 5, after V lost 4 bases and J lost 0 bases. The germline CDR1 and CDR2 sequences are LNHNV and YYDKDF (reference sequence). Here the CDR3 reads CATSNGLADANTGELFF. For the CDR3, the DNA is TGTGCCACCAGCAACGGACTAGCGGACGCGAACACCGGGGAGCTGTTTTTT. Looking up the rest from reference TRBV15 and TRBJ2-2 gives the full variable domain: DAMVIQNPRYQVTQFGKPVTLSCSQTLNHNVMYWYQQKSSQAPKLLFHYYDKDFNNEADTPDNFQSRRPNTSFCFLDIRSPGLGDTAMYLCATSNGLADANTGELFFGEGSRLTVL.

This clonotype was observed at least ten times. The chain carries TRBV7-9 and TRBJ2-3; no firm D call. Trimming left V 5 bases short and J 0 bases short, with 12 bases between. CDR3 length equals 15 residues. Germline loops: CDR1 SEHNR, CDR2 FQNEAQ (reference sequence). For the CDR3, the DNA is TGTGCCAGCAGCCCGGTGGGGTCTAGCACAGATACGCAGTATTTT. It codes for CASSPVGSSTDTQYF.

This clonotype has a handful of counts. The chain has TRBV12-3 or TRBV12-4 and TRBJ2-1; 10 bases match TRBD2. This CDR3 has 14 amino acids. V shed 5 bases, J shed 7 bases, and the junction held 5 bases outside the gene matches. CDR3 sequence reads: CASSHSGRANEQFF. In nucleotides, the CDR3 is TGTGCCAGCAGTCACAGCGGGAGGGCGAATGAGCAGTTCTTC.

This clonotype was detected ten times or more. The chain uses TRBV9 and TRBJ2-7; 7 bases match TRBD2. With V trimmed by 0 bases and J by 6 bases, 3 bases remained unmatched. The CDR3 totals 13 residues. Germline V lookup: CDR1 SGDLS, CDR2 YYNGEE. The CDR3: CASSVAGEGEQYF. CDR3 nucleotide sequence: TGTGCCAGCAGCGTAGCGGGGGAGGGCGAGCAGTACTTC.

This clonotype came up a few times. The chain employs TRBV5-1 and TRBJ2-2, with D perhaps TRBD2 (6 bases). V was shortened by 0 bases and J by 2 bases, with 11 bases between the two germline ends. The CDR3 is 16 amino acids. CDR1 SGHRS and CDR2 YFSETQ come from the germline V gene. The CDR3 DNA is TGCGCCAGCAGCTTGGGGCTAGCGATAAACACCGGGGAGCTGTTTTTT. Translated, it gives CASSLGLAINTGELFF.

This clonotype was counted only a few times. The rearrangement links TRBV9 to TRBJ2-5; 7 bases line up with TRBD2. V shed 0 bases, J shed 7 bases, and the junction held 6 bases outside the gene matches. The V gene's germline CDR1 is SGDLS and CDR2 YYNGEE. This CDR3 has 14 amino acids. CDR3 sequence: CASSVAPGGATQYF. As DNA, the CDR3 is TGTGCCAGCAGCGTAGCTCCGGGAGGAGCGACCCAGTACTTC.

This clonotype appeared a few times. The V call is TRBV11-2, the J call TRBJ1-1; D uncertain. V was clipped by 10 bases and J by 5 bases, with 23 bases between them. CDR3 length: 15 amino acids. CDR1 is SGHAT, CDR2 FQNNGV, per germline. CDR3 amino acids: CATSHHPRLLTEAFF. The CDR3 DNA is TGTGCCACCAGTCATCATCCCAGGCTCCTTACTGAAGCTTTCTTT.

J is TRBJ1-1 and V is TRBV5-5; a possible D gene is TRBD1 (6 bases). There are 16 residues in the CDR3. CDR1 SGHKS and CDR2 YYEKEE come from the germline V gene (reference sequence). V was shortened by 1 base and J by 1 base, with 14 bases between the two germline ends. The CDR3 sequence: CASSLRGRGQNTEAFF. The CDR3 DNA sequence: TGTGCCAGCAGCTTGAGGGGTCGGGGACAGAACACTGAAGCTTTCTTT.

This clonotype has more than one count but fewer than ten. The rearrangement joins TRBV29-1 to TRBJ2-7; D uncertain. Trimming stripped 0 bases from V and 2 bases from J, with 8 bases between. The CDR3 contains 13 residues. From germline, CDR1 is SQVTM and CDR2 ANQGSEA. The CDR3 nucleotides are TGCAGCGTTGAAGATGGTGGGGCCTACGAGCAGTACTTC. This encodes CSVEDGGAYEQYF.

This clonotype was detected a few times. V usage is TRBV24-1 and J usage is TRBJ1-2; perhaps TRBD1 as D (6 bases). Between the trimmed V and J ends, which lost 5 bases and 3 bases, there was a span of 15 bases. Germline V gene lookup returns CDR1 KGHDR and CDR2 SFDVKD. The CDR3 has 15 amino acids. The CDR3, as DNA: TGTGCCACCAGTGGCCCGCTCAGGGGTGACTATGGCTACACCTTC. The encoded protein is CATSGPLRGDYGYTF.

This clonotype turned up a few times. The chain carries TRBV5-1 and TRBJ2-3; D may be TRBD1 (5 bases). There are 12 residues in the CDR3. Germline V gene data show CDR1 as SGHRS and CDR2 as YFSETQ. The V end was cut by 3 bases, the J end by 12 bases, with 14 bases between. The chain's CDR3 is CASSSVTEEQYF. The CDR3 DNA sequence: TGCGCCAGCAGCTCCGTGACAGAGGAACAGTATTTT. Full variable domain (missing parts from reference TRBV5-1 and TRBJ2-3): KAGVTQTPRYLIKTRGQQVTLSCSPISGHRSVSWYQQTPGQGLQFLFEYFSETQRNKGNFPGRFSGRQFSNSRSEMNVSTLELGDSALYLCASSSVTEEQYFGPGTRLTVL.

This clonotype was found many times. At one end the junction does not follow the germline gene, possibly because of a read error. Written as DNA, the CDR3 is TGTGCCAGCAGCTTAGCCAGGAACACTGAAGCTTTCTTT. Protein sequence: CASSLARNTEAFF. The chain carries TRBV5-1 and TRBJ1-1; D is unresolved. CDR1 and CDR2 (germline): SGHRS, YFSETQ. The CDR3 is 13 residues long.

The rearrangement joins TRBV27 to TRBJ2-1; 12 positions match TRBD2. The germline gives CDR1 MNHEY, CDR2 SMNVEV (reference sequence). Trimming removed 2 bases from V and 4 bases from J; junction bases left unmatched: 3. This CDR3 is 16 amino acids long. The CDR3 sequence is CASSLGLAGRYNEQFF. As DNA, the CDR3 is TGTGCCAGCAGTTTAGGACTAGCGGGGAGATACAATGAGCAGTTCTTC.

This clonotype was detected a few times. The chain recombines TRBV11-2 with TRBJ2-1, with 9 bases aligning to TRBD2. Per the germline V gene, CDR1 is SGHAT and CDR2 is FQNNGV. The CDR3 is made up of 16 amino acids. With 11 bases clipped from V and 2 bases from J, the junction kept 13 bases outside the gene matches. The CDR3 sequence is CAGAGGGSMPYNEQFF. In DNA form, the CDR3 reads TGTGCCGGAGCGGGGGGCGGGAGCATGCCCTACAATGAGCAGTTCTTC.

The chain has TRBV5-1 and TRBJ1-1; D gene uncertain. With 0 bases removed from V and 6 bases from J, the gap between germline ends came to 9 bases. The length of the CDR3 is 13 residues. Per the germline V gene, CDR1 is SGHRS and CDR2 is YFSETQ. The CDR3 is CASSLDSNSEAFF. The CDR3 DNA follows: TGCGCCAGCAGCTTGGATTCCAATTCTGAAGCTTTCTTT.

There are many counts of this clonotype. This chain joins TRBV5-1 and TRBJ2-3; 7 bases map to TRBD1. The germline gives CDR1 SGHRS, CDR2 YFSETQ. V dropped 3 bases and J dropped 0; count of bases not matched to a gene: 7. The CDR3 has 16 amino acids. The CDR3 sequence: CASSSQTGSSTDTQYF. CDR3 nucleotide sequence: TGCGCCAGCAGCTCTCAGACAGGGTCTAGCACAGATACGCAGTATTTT.

This clonotype came up a few times. The chain recombines TRBV15 with TRBJ2-7; TRBD2 aligns across 10 bases. Germline loops: CDR1 LNHNV, CDR2 YYDKDF (reference sequence). With V trimmed by 4 bases and J by 4 bases, 22 bases remained unmatched. CDR3 size: 20 residues. CDR3 in amino acids: CATSTDRTSGQPDPLYEQYF. In DNA form, the CDR3 reads TGTGCCACCAGCACCGATCGGACTAGCGGTCAACCCGACCCCCTTTACGAGCAGTACTTC.

In its sample, this clonotype was seen a few times. V is TRBV20-1 and J is TRBJ2-1; 12 bases are shared with TRBD1. Germline CDR1 and CDR2: DFQATT and SNEGSKA (reference sequence). J gave up 6 bases and V 1 base, and 4 bases lay outside the gene matches. This CDR3 comprises 15 residues. The CDR3 spells CSARGDRGRGNEQFF. The CDR3 nucleotides read TGCAGTGCTAGAGGGGACAGGGGGCGTGGCAATGAGCAGTTCTTC.

The V and J genes are TRBV6-2 or TRBV6-3 and TRBJ1-2, with TRBD1 matching over 7 bases. Germline CDR1 and CDR2: MNHEY and SVGEGT. V lost 5 bases and J lost 7; bases outside the gene matches: 16. The CDR3 is made up of 16 amino acids. CDR3 residues: CASSRTKGAREGGYTF. CDR3 bases: TGTGCCAGCAGTCGAACGAAGGGGGCGAGGGAGGGTGGCTACACCTTC.

The chain carries TRBV2 and TRBJ2-1; TRBD2 aligns across 12 bases. This CDR3 contains 15 residues. After removal of 2 bases from V and 8 bases from J, the junction contained 4 bases not matched to a gene. The germline V gene encodes CDR1 SNHLY and CDR2 FYNNEI. CDR3 nucleotide sequence: TGTGCCAGCAGTGAAATACTAGCGGGGGGACATGAGCAGTTCTTC. Its protein product is CASSEILAGGHEQFF. Drawing the rest from reference TRBV2 and TRBJ2-1, the complete variable domain is EPEVTQTPSHQVTQMGQEVILRCVPISNHLYFYWYRQILGQKVEFLVSFYNNEISEKSEIFDDQFSVERPDGSNFTLKIRSTKLEDSAMYFCASSEILAGGHEQFFGPGTRLTVL.

The chain links TRBV11-2 to TRBJ2-7; 10 bases agree with TRBD1. The V segment lost 5 bases and the J segment 2 bases; nucleotides outside the gene matches: 9. The CDR3 totals 16 residues. Per germline, CDR1 SGHAT and CDR2 FQNNGV. CDR3 in amino acids: CASSRLGQGVTYEQYF. The CDR3 DNA is TGTGCCAGCAGCCGTCTAGGACAGGGGGTGACCTACGAGCAGTACTTC.

This clonotype appeared many times. The V and J genes are TRBV5-1 and TRBJ2-3, with 7 bases matching TRBD1. This CDR3 is 14 amino acids long. Germline assignment: CDR1 SGHRS and CDR2 YFSETQ. Unmatched junction bases numbered 4, after V lost 4 bases and J lost 2 bases. The CDR3 nucleotides are TGCGCCAGCAGCCCCGGACAGGACACAGATACGCAGTATTTT. Residues: CASSPGQDTDTQYF.

This clonotype was seen ten or more times. This chain connects TRBV20-1 to TRBJ1-4; no firm D call. V was cut by 2 bases and J by 8 bases, with 21 bases left in between. Germline V gene sequence: CDR1 DFQATT, CDR2 SNEGSKA (reference sequence). CDR3 length: 16 amino acids. CDR3 residues: CSARPLGGPRGEKLFF. The CDR3 nucleotides are TGCAGTGCTAGACCCCTTGGTGGACCACGAGGCGAAAAACTGTTTTTT.

The chain joins TRBV12-3 or TRBV12-4 to TRBJ2-1, with 9 bases lining up with TRBD1. The CDR3 totals 14 residues. V shed 7 bases and J 7 bases; nucleotides not matched to a gene: 8. Here the CDR3 DNA reads TGTGCCAGCACCGCCCGACAGGGGGGAAATGAGCAGTTCTTC. This encodes CASTARQGGNEQFF.

This clonotype came up a few times. J is TRBJ2-5 and V is TRBV4-1, with D perhaps TRBD1 (6 bases). The ends were cut back, 0 bases at V and 5 bases at J, with 19 bases in the middle. The CDR3 sequence is 17 residues long. The germline CDR1 and CDR2 sequences are MGHRA and YSYEKL. DNA for the CDR3: TGCGCCAGCAGCCAAGATGTGGTTGCAGGGGATTTGGAGACCCAGTACTTC. This gives the protein CASSQDVVAGDLETQYF.

This clonotype appeared a few times. The chain employs TRBV11-2 and TRBJ1-2; D gene unclear. Per germline, CDR1 SGHAT and CDR2 FQNNGV. V lost 7 bases, J lost 10 bases, and 22 bases lay in between. This CDR3 region has 14 residues. CDR3 DNA sequence: TGTGCCAGCAAACTTGGGAGGCAGACACACGACTACACCTTC. It specifies CASKLGRQTHDYTF.

This clonotype was counted only a few times. The genes are TRBV24-1 and TRBJ1-5; TRBD1 might be the D (5 bases). Germline V gene sequence: CDR1 KGHDR, CDR2 SFDVKD. Trimming pared 3 bases from V and 4 bases from J, leaving 15 bases between. This CDR3 spans 16 amino acids. The chain's CDR3 is CATSDRMGPANQPQHF. Written as DNA, the CDR3 is TGTGCCACCAGTGATCGGATGGGACCGGCGAATCAGCCCCAGCATTTT.

V and J are TRBV3-1 and TRBJ2-5; 7 bases line up with TRBD2. V trimming: 1 base; J trimming: 2 bases; junction bases outside the gene matches: 7. Germline assignment: CDR1 LGHDT and CDR2 YNNKEL (reference sequence). There are 16 residues in the CDR3. CDR3 DNA sequence: TGTGCCAGCAGCCAAGTAGCGGGTCGGGCTCAAGAGACCCAGTACTTC. It specifies CASSQVAGRAQETQYF.

The chain employs TRBV27 and TRBJ2-5; 9 bases are a match to TRBD2. The V gene's germline CDR1 is MNHEY and CDR2 SMNVEV (reference sequence). CDR3 length equals 16 residues. J lost 5 bases, V lost 7 bases, and 14 bases had no gene match. CDR3 sequence (DNA): TGTGCCAGCACTTTCAGTTCGACTAGCGGACGTGAGACCCAGTACTTC. Encoded protein: CASTFSSTSGRETQYF.

The genes are TRBV11-2 and TRBJ2-7; D is unclear. Deletions cut 8 bases from V and 3 bases from J, with 14 bases between. The germline V gene has CDR1 SGHAT and CDR2 FQNNGV. The CDR3 spans 13 residues. DNA of the CDR3: TGTGCCAGCGGCAGGTGGCAGCACTACGAGCAGTACTTC. It specifies CASGRWQHYEQYF.